Sequencing of this TCR beta chain was carried out in a study of blood T cell repertoires in COVID-19. Recovered status in Cohort 3 required two negative PCRs, clearance, or symptom resolution. Methods used by the authors: Reference gene primer amplification yielded estimated nucleated cell counts. Here immunoSEQ multiplex PCR was the method, and the copy in TCRdb shows in-frame clones only, minus some. From that table come the V and J calls and clone size; the DNA was used to work out D and trimming. Among 390,000 or so clones listed, around nine tenths were seen once. CDR1 and CDR2 (germline): SEHNR, FQNEAQ (reference sequence). V lost 4 bases, J lost 1 base, and 10 bases stayed unmatched. The CDR3 length is 18 residues.

The J gene is TRBJ2-7, the V gene TRBV7-9, with TRBD2 matching 13 bases. Specimen: PBMCs or T cells enriched from blood (not recorded which). The TCR originated in a woman between 45 and 65 years old who had recovered from COVID-19. CDR3 region: CASSSLTQLAGGSYEQYF. In DNA form, the CDR3 reads TGTGCCAGCAGCTCACTCACCCAACTAGCGGGGGGGTCCTACGAGCAGTACTTC.